The TCR beta chain under discussion was sequenced for a study of OX40 agonist ivuxolimab in advanced cancers. On the study more broadly: Three individuals attained partial responses, comprising one hepatocellular carcinoma case and two cutaneous melanoma cases.

Assay: immunoSEQ multiplex PCR; the TCRdb copy retains only in-frame clones and omits some. In the table there are 55,000 to 90,000 clones, about 81% of which are singletons. Study results and limitations: People who partly responded at 0.1-3.0 mg/kg had some of the least clonal expansion seen.

Remarks on this clone: Its antigen is unidentified.

The ends lost 3 bases at V and 6 bases at J; junction bases unmatched: 1. Germline V CDR1 and CDR2: ENHRY, SYGVKD. The CDR3 is made up of 13 amino acids. Prior autoimmune disease or systemic immunosuppression barred patients. V is TRBV10-3 and J is TRBJ2-2; 7 nucleotides align to TRBD1. The source was CD4+ or CD8+ T cells sorted from blood, collected in a trial of the OX40 agonist ivuxolimab. The source of this sequence is an adult with an advanced solid tumor such as melanoma, head and neck, liver or kidney cancer. The CDR3 spells CAISETGAGELFF. DNA of the CDR3: TGTGCCATCAGTGAAACAGGGGCCGGGGAGCTGTTTTTT.